These T cell receptor beta chains were read from a single sample in a study of blood T cell repertoires in COVID-19. Some clones are missing from TCRdb's copy, which holds only in-frame ones; the method was immunoSEQ multiplex PCR. The sample holds around 55,000 clones, almost 90% seen once. Sequencing was carried out using peripheral blood. These receptors were obtained from a man aged 55 to 70 with active COVID-19. The CDR3 runs from the conserved cysteine through the conserved F or W.

v_call | cdr3_length | cdr3_aa
TRBV21-1 | 19 | CASSKTRTSGWSSYNEQFF
TRBV3-1/TRBV3-2 | 11 | CASSQLEKQFF
TRBV10-2 | 15 | CASRRGTAWNSPLHF
TRBV11-2 | 16 | CASSPGLAGLYNEQFF
TRBV7-9 | 12 | CASSLARNIQYF
TRBV24-1 | 17 | CATSDSSGGSLSDTQYF
TRBV5-1 | 13 | CASSLSSTDTQYF
TRBV7-2 | 15 | CASSLGLAGVAEQYF
TRBV7-3 | 14 | CASSLGPSSGELFF
TRBV10-3 | 17 | CAISAGTSGSPYNEQFF
TRBV19 | 16 | CASTTPVGAEGYGYTF
TRBV9 | 15 | CASSAGTSATYEQYF
TRBV5-4 | 15 | CASSSSSGASYEQYF
TRBV7-9 | 15 | CASSYARGGIQPQHF
TRBV9 | 16 | CASSVEGTRVHNEQFF
TRBV29-1 | 14 | CSVLGIADTYEQYF
TRBV10-3 | 13 | CAISDGLNQPQHF
TRBV12-5 | 15 | CASGQLARGYNEQFF
TRBV27 | 16 | CASSIPGLARENEQFF
TRBV5-1 | 17 | CASSLKPSGQFTDTQYF
TRBV19 | 14 | CASINRDSNQPQHF
TRBV6-5 | 13 | CASSYSTTNEQFF
TRBV6-2/TRBV6-3 | 16 | CASSSLGPKSYNEQFF
TRBV5-1 | 14 | CASSPRDSKNIQYF
TRBV6-1 | 13 | CASSEDYNQPQHF
TRBV24-1 | 16 | CATSDPSGGSYNEQFF
TRBV29-1 | 14 | CSVSGQGNYNEQFF
TRBV14 | 18 | CASSQGQGRTPRHNGYTF
TRBV25-1 | 16 | CASSVLAGVGTDTQYF
TRBV10-3 | 14 | CAISGLASTDTQYF
TRBV10-2 | 15 | CASSEGTGPYNEQFF
TRBV7-6 | 16 | CASSLYPGQGNEKLFF
TRBV6-5 | 16 | CASSYLSGRTTYEQYF
TRBV20-1 | 14 | CSASDSGRRDTQYF
TRBV6-1 | 15 | CASSEVTGAGDGYTF
TRBV28 | 14 | CASSLLQADYGYTF
TRBV6-6 | 15 | CASTPRTGAYNEQFF
TRBV7-8 | 15 | CASSRTSGSTGELFF
TRBV28 | 16 | CASSLYRGQANEKLFF
TRBV19 | 13 | CASSPPDTDTQYF
TRBV11-2 | 14 | CASSLSTGNYGYTF
TRBV11-2 | 12 | CASSRFGEEQFF
TRBV3-1/TRBV3-2 | 14 | CASSQGTGRTEAFF
TRBV6-6 | 15 | CASRVSGSGSYEQYF
TRBV5-5 | 15 | CASSRTVIPLNEQFF
TRBV6-5 | 13 | CASTREENSPLHF
TRBV27 | 15 | CASSFPDRPKQPQHF
TRBV9 | 15 | CASSVEGSGAGELFF
TRBV10-2 | 14 | CASRGGLAVFEQYF
TRBV10-3 | 16 | CAISVGRDRGYNEQFF
TRBV18 | 17 | CASSPPVWDSETDTQYF
TRBV4-2 | 14 | CASSQTASNQPQHF
TRBV6-1 | 14 | CASSERGRRNTIYF
TRBV7-8 | 16 | CASSLAVGGNTGELFF
TRBV25-1 | 17 | CASSEPTGTGAQETQYF
TRBV27 | 15 | CASSKTRDRGSEAFF
TRBV4-1 | 18 | CASSQDVRLAGGTYEQYF
TRBV19 | 14 | CASSSGRQQETQYF
TRBV11-2 | 10 | CASQGLEAFF